The clone carrying this TCR beta chain was seen more than once but under ten times. The source of the sample is a study of T-cell reconstitution after alpha-beta-depleted transplantation in children. Unique molecular identifiers tagged the TCRbeta library. One entry per CDR3 protein, called by TCRdb with MiXCR from the PCR reads. The repertoire includes nearly 550,000 distinct CDR3 sequences, about 18% of them detected once, and less than 4% sits in the top ten. CDR1 is SGHRS, CDR2 YFSETQ, per germline. Trimming removed 1 base at V and 0 bases at J, with 10 bases between. The CDR3 covers 15 residues. The TCR was taken from a human donor who donated a stem cell graft to a child with acute lymphoblastic leukemia. The sample consisted of PBMCs from the stem cell graft donor, taken from the stem cell graft. J is TRBJ1-2 and V is TRBV5-1; no firm D call. The CDR3 DNA follows: TGCGCCAGCAGCTTGCTACAGTACCCTAACTATGGCTACACCTTC. This translates into CASSLLQYPNYGYTF.